Each of the 24 T cell receptor beta chains below was sequenced from the same sample in a study of CD8+ T cells in alopecia areata. Treatment specified: oral pan-JAK inhibitor, 5-10 mg twice daily. cDNA serving as the sequencing template came from extracted, reverse transcribed RNA. The table came from immunoSEQ multiplex PCR; TCRdb's copy has only in-frame clones and leaves some out. This repertoire shows over 100,000 clones, about 50% found once; its top ten account for about 0.5%. The specimen was CD4+ T cells sorted from blood, collected at week 4, from a patient treated with tofacitinib. Source of these receptors: a human donor with alopecia areata.

The chain carries TRBV15 and TRBJ2-2; D may be TRBD1 (5 bases). Germline lookup yields CDR1 LNHNV and CDR2 YYDKDF (reference sequence). Trimming left V 7 bases short and J 6 bases short, with 15 bases between. The CDR3 consists of 14 residues. The CDR3 protein is CATKQGVLAGELFF. CDR3 nucleotides: TGTGCCACCAAGCAGGGTGTGCTGGCCGGGGAGCTGTTTTTT.

The chain combines TRBV29-1 with TRBJ2-7; D is undetermined. Germline CDR1 reads SQVTM; CDR2 reads ANQGSEA. This CDR3 has 13 amino acids. Trimming pared 4 bases from V and 0 bases from J, leaving 10 bases between. This CDR3 reads CSVGPGNSYEQYF. The DNA for the CDR3 is TGCAGCGTTGGTCCAGGTAACTCCTACGAGCAGTACTTC.

This clone has just a few counts. The chain is built from TRBV10-1 and TRBJ1-4; no clear D gene. CDR3 length equals 14 residues. Germline V gene data show CDR1 as WNHNN and CDR2 as SYGVQD (reference sequence). The germline V and J ends were trimmed by 2 bases and 8 bases, with 12 bases remaining between them. Here the CDR3 DNA reads TGCGCCAGCAGTGAGACTCTCTCGGGGGAAAAACTGTTTTTT. Its protein product is CASSETLSGEKLFF.

This clone has just a few counts. The J gene is TRBJ2-6, the V gene TRBV18; tentative D call: TRBD2 (5 bases). The CDR3 length is 17 residues. The ends were cut back, 3 bases at V and 0 bases at J, with 12 bases in the middle. Germline V gene data show CDR1 as KGHSH and CDR2 as LQKENI. CDR3 amino acids: CASSPERRISGANVLTF. In nucleotides, the CDR3 is TGTGCCAGCTCACCGGAGCGGCGAATCTCTGGGGCCAACGTCCTGACTTTC.

There are a few counts of this clone. The chain employs TRBV9 and TRBJ2-7, with D maybe TRBD2 (6 bases). The CDR3 contains 15 residues. CDR1 SGDLS and CDR2 YYNGEE come from the germline V gene. Trimming took 6 bases from V and 1 from J, leaving 17 bases between them. Here the CDR3 DNA reads TGTGCCAGCAACGGGGGTGACGGAGGTTCCTACGAGCAGTACTTC. Protein product: CASNGGDGGSYEQYF.

The chain combines TRBV27 with TRBJ2-2, with TRBD1 matching over 7 bases. The CDR3 has 17 residues. From germline, CDR1 is MNHEY and CDR2 SMNVEV (reference sequence). Trimming took 0 bases from V and 4 from J; bases not matched to a gene: 8. The CDR3, as DNA: TGTGCCAGCAGTTTATCGTTAGGGGGCGGAAGCACCGGGGAGCTGTTTTTT. Translated, it gives CASSLSLGGGSTGELFF.

A few counts support this clone. V usage is TRBV6-6 and J usage is TRBJ1-1; the D is unclear. The CDR3 consists of 14 residues. V lost 2 bases and J 0 bases, leaving 7 bases between the germline ends. Germline assignment: CDR1 MNHNY and CDR2 SVGAGI (reference sequence). CDR3 coding DNA: TGTGCCAGCAGTTACATGAGTTTGAACACTGAAGCTTTCTTT. This encodes CASSYMSLNTEAFF.

The chain links TRBV6-6 to TRBJ1-2; D might be TRBD1 (5 bases). The V end lost 7 bases, the J end lost 5 bases, and 20 bases lay between the germline ends. The CDR3 covers 15 residues. From germline, CDR1 is MNHNY and CDR2 SVGAGI (reference sequence). This CDR3 reads CASTSTGPGEYGYTF. The CDR3 coding sequence is TGTGCCAGCACTAGCACTGGTCCGGGGGAATATGGCTACACCTTC.

The V gene is TRBV7-9, the J gene TRBJ2-7; TRBD1 might be the D (5 bases). CDR1 and CDR2 (germline): SEHNR, FQNEAQ (reference sequence). The CDR3 is made up of 14 amino acids. V was trimmed by 0 bases and J by 6 bases, leaving 12 bases between them. The CDR3 nucleotides are TGTGCCAGCAGCTTAGCTCAGGGTCCAGGCGAGCAGTACTTC. Translated, it gives CASSLAQGPGEQYF.

Notes on this clone: This sample also contains other DNA sequences that code for the same CDR3. The chain links TRBV30 to TRBJ1-5; D remains ambiguous. CDR3 length: 13 residues. CDR1 GTSNPN and CDR2 SVGIG come from the germline V gene (reference sequence). The V end lost 0 bases, the J end lost 2 bases, and 5 bases lay between the germline ends. CDR3 region: CAWSVHGNQPQHF. Here the CDR3 DNA reads TGTGCCTGGAGTGTACACGGCAATCAGCCCCAGCATTTT.

J is TRBJ1-5 and V is TRBV9; D uncertain. CDR3 size: 13 residues. CDR1 and CDR2 from the germline V gene are SGDLS and YYNGEE. Trimming stripped 2 bases from V and 7 bases from J, with 10 bases between. CDR3 amino acids: CASSVGGEQPQHF. The CDR3 bases are TGTGCCAGCAGCGTCGGAGGTGAACAGCCCCAGCATTTT.

The chain couples TRBV25-1 to TRBJ1-1; possible D gene TRBD1, 6 bases. Germline CDR1 reads MGHDK; CDR2 reads SYGVNS. V was clipped by 8 bases and J by 0 bases, with 13 bases between them. This CDR3 comprises 14 residues. CDR3 in amino acids: CASRRGVMNTEAFF. The CDR3 coding sequence is TGTGCCAGCCGTAGGGGGGTTATGAACACTGAAGCTTTCTTT.

The sample holds a few counts of this clone. V and J are TRBV9 and TRBJ1-6; the match to TRBD1 covers 8 bases. Germline-derived CDR1 and CDR2 are SGDLS and YYNGEE. This CDR3 has 14 amino acids. Trimming took 1 base from V and 7 from J; bases not matched to a gene: 1. The CDR3 sequence: CASSVQGANSPLHF. The CDR3 nucleotides are TGTGCCAGCAGCGTACAGGGGGCAAATTCACCCCTCCACTTT.

The rearrangement links TRBV30 to TRBJ1-5; weak D call: TRBD1 (5 bases). There are 14 residues in the CDR3. CDR1 and CDR2 (germline): GTSNPN, SVGIG (reference sequence). Trimming left V 2 bases short and J 2 bases short, with 10 bases between. The chain's CDR3 is CAWSWGNGNQPQHF. The DNA for the CDR3 is TGTGCCTGGAGTTGGGGGAATGGCAATCAGCCCCAGCATTTT.

This sequence joins TRBV30 and TRBJ1-5; D ambiguous. Trimming left V 4 bases short and J 2 bases short, with 18 bases between. Germline CDR1 reads GTSNPN; CDR2 reads SVGIG (reference sequence). This CDR3 is 16 amino acids long. The chain's CDR3 is CAWNEGYSRGNQPQHF. DNA of the CDR3: TGTGCCTGGAACGAAGGATATAGCCGAGGCAATCAGCCCCAGCATTTT.

V gene TRBV5-1 combines with J gene TRBJ1-1; D is possibly TRBD1 (6 bases). The germline gives CDR1 SGHRS, CDR2 YFSETQ. This CDR3 has 14 amino acids. Trimming took 3 bases from V and 7 from J, leaving 16 bases between them. The DNA of the CDR3 is TGCGCCAGCAGCTCCAGCTACAGGGACGGTGAAGCTTTCTTT. Translated: CASSSSYRDGEAFF.

V usage is TRBV6-1 and J usage is TRBJ2-7, with D perhaps TRBD1 (6 bases). Trimming took off 2 bases at V and 1 base at J, with 12 bases between the two ends. The CDR3 has 15 residues. Looked up from germline, CDR1 is MNHNS and CDR2 is SASEGT. The CDR3: CASSESSTGSYEQYF. The CDR3 DNA follows: TGTGCCAGCAGTGAATCTTCGACAGGATCCTACGAGCAGTACTTC.

V is TRBV7-2 and J is TRBJ1-5; D unclear. V was clipped by 3 bases and J by 1 base, with 10 bases between them. The CDR3 runs to 15 residues. Germline CDR1 SGHTA, CDR2 FQGNSA. The CDR3 coding sequence is TGTGCCAGCAGCTTTTCCCTAGACAGCAATCAGCCCCAGCATTTT. Translated, it gives CASSFSLDSNQPQHF. Combining the CDR3 with reference TRBV7-2 and TRBJ1-5 gives the whole variable domain GAGVSQSPSNKVTEKGKDVELRCDPISGHTALYWYRQSLGQGLEFLIYFQGNSAPDKSGLPSDRFSAERTGGSVSTLTIQRTQQEDSAVYLCASSFSLDSNQPQHFGDGTRLSIL.

The chain uses TRBV19 and TRBJ1-5; 9 bases align to TRBD1. This CDR3 contains 15 residues. The V gene's germline CDR1 is LNHDA and CDR2 SQIVND (reference sequence). V was clipped by 6 bases and J by 4 bases; unmatched bases: 7. This CDR3 reads CASSLPGQGNQPQHF. The CDR3 DNA follows: TGTGCCAGTAGCCTCCCGGGACAGGGAAATCAGCCCCAGCATTTT.

On this clone itself: Relative to the germline gene, one junction end is altered; a read error may explain this. The genes are TRBV7-2 and TRBJ2-2; weak D call: TRBD1 (6 bases). CDR1 and CDR2 (germline): SGHTA, FQGNSA. The CDR3 totals 16 residues. CDR3 residues: CASTLPTGPNTGELFF. CDR3 coding DNA: TGTGCCAGCACCTTACCTACAGGGCCGAACACCGGGGAGCTGTTTTTT.

The CDR3 bases are TGTGCCTGGAGTGAGGGGTCTAGCGGAGCTAATGAGCAGTTCTTC. Translation: CAWSEGSSGANEQFF. V is TRBV30 and J is TRBJ2-1, with 7 bases that match TRBD2. CDR3 length equals 15 residues. Germline CDR1 reads GTSNPN; CDR2 reads SVGIG (reference sequence). After removal of 1 base from V and 7 bases from J, the junction contained 10 bases not matched to a gene. The whole variable domain, filled in from reference TRBV30 and TRBJ2-1, reads SQTIHQWPATLVQPVGSPLSLECTVEGTSNPNLYWYRQAAGRGLQLLFYSVGIGQISSEVPQNLSASRPQDRQFILSSKKLLLSDSGFYLCAWSEGSSGANEQFFGPGTRLTVL.

The chain couples TRBV30 to TRBJ1-5; D ambiguous. Trimming cost V 1 base and J 5 bases, with 9 bases left between them. Germline CDR1 and CDR2: GTSNPN and SVGIG (reference sequence). The CDR3 contains 13 residues. The chain's CDR3 is CAWSDYSYQPQHF. The CDR3 nucleotides read TGTGCCTGGAGTGATTACAGCTATCAGCCCCAGCATTTT.

The rearrangement uses TRBV29-1 and TRBJ1-1, with TRBD1 as a possible D gene (5 bases). V lost 7 bases and J lost 4, with 22 bases in between. CDR1 SQVTM and CDR2 ANQGSEA come from the germline V gene. The CDR3 runs 15 residues. DNA of the CDR3: TGCAGCGCCCTGCCCCAGGGTGGCTTGGGCACTGAAGCTTTCTTT. This translates into CSALPQGGLGTEAFF.

The J gene is TRBJ2-5, the V gene TRBV5-1; 11 bases agree with TRBD2. Germline loops: CDR1 SGHRS, CDR2 YFSETQ. The CDR3 has 14 amino acids. Trimming at V came to 4 bases and at J to 3 bases, leaving 2 bases not matched to a gene. The CDR3 DNA reads TGCGCCAGCAGCCCGGGACTAGCGGAAGAGACCCAGTACTTC. Translating gives CASSPGLAEETQYF.